This TCR beta chain comes out of a study of blood T cell repertoires in COVID-19. Per the original data handling: Reference gene primer amplification yielded estimated nucleated cell counts. The assay was immunoSEQ multiplex PCR, and TCRdb's table has in-frame clones only and misses some. That table gives V, J and clone size, and the DNA gave D and trimming. The table records about 68,000 clones, around 87% of them present only once. Losses at the gene ends were 6 bases for V and 6 bases for J; bases not matched to a gene: 12. There are 15 residues in the CDR3. CDR1 and CDR2 from the germline V gene are SGHDT and YYEEEE.

Sample: peripheral blood. The clonotype comes from a man aged 50-60 years with acute or convalescent COVID-19. The rearrangement links TRBV5-6 to TRBJ2-7; 10 bases match TRBD2. The CDR3 reads CASTKKVSGRSEQYF. The DNA for the CDR3 is TGTGCCAGCACTAAAAAGGTTAGCGGGAGGAGCGAGCAGTACTTC.